Listed here are 32 T cell receptor beta chains from one sample, sequenced in a study of T cell clones after liver transplantation. Some clones are missing from TCRdb's copy, which holds only in-frame ones; the method was immunoSEQ multiplex PCR. The table includes 90,000 to 120,000 clones, approximately 85% detected once. The sequenced sample was CD4+ T cells from blood, obtained before liver transplant. The receptors come from a human donor who received a liver transplant.

V and J are TRBV9 and TRBJ1-1, with D tentatively TRBD1 (5 bases). The CDR3 totals 15 residues. CDR1 and CDR2 from the germline V gene are SGDLS and YYNGEE. Trimming left V 2 bases short and J 3 bases short, with 14 bases between. The CDR3 loop reads CASSVLQGGDTEAFF. CDR3 sequence (DNA): TGTGCCAGCAGCGTTCTACAAGGAGGGGACACTGAAGCTTTCTTT.

This chain joins TRBV5-1 and TRBJ2-3; 12 bases line up with TRBD2. Trimming at V came to 6 bases and at J to 4 bases, leaving 15 bases not matched to a gene. The CDR3 sequence is 18 residues long. CDR1 is SGHRS and CDR2 is YFSETQ in the germline V gene. The CDR3 sequence is CASTPPGTSGPEADTQYF. The CDR3, as DNA: TGCGCCAGCACCCCCCCCGGGACTAGCGGGCCCGAGGCAGATACGCAGTATTTT. Variable domain in full (rest from reference TRBV5-1 and TRBJ2-3): KAGVTQTPRYLIKTRGQQVTLSCSPISGHRSVSWYQQTPGQGLQFLFEYFSETQRNKGNFPGRFSGRQFSNSRSEMNVSTLELGDSALYLCASTPPGTSGPEADTQYFGPGTRLTVL.

The chain carries TRBV7-8 and TRBJ1-1; TRBD1 is a possible D gene (5 bases). V lost 4 bases to trimming and J lost 4 bases, with 10 bases between them. CDR1 and CDR2 from the germline V gene are SGHVS and FQNEAQ. The CDR3 totals 13 residues. The CDR3 sequence is CASSSGGSTEAFF. The DNA of the CDR3 is TGTGCCAGCAGCTCGGGGGGGAGCACTGAAGCTTTCTTT.

The CDR3 is CASSALAGGQETQYF. The CDR3, as DNA: TGTGCCAGCAGCGCCTTAGCGGGGGGCCAAGAGACCCAGTACTTC. V usage is TRBV9 and J usage is TRBJ2-5; 10 positions agree with TRBD2. The length of the CDR3 is 15 residues. The junction had 3 bases not matched to a gene; V was cut back by 3 bases and J by 1 base. The germline V gene has CDR1 SGDLS and CDR2 YYNGEE.

The V gene is TRBV11-1, the J gene TRBJ1-1; 8 bases agree with TRBD1. V shed 6 bases, J shed 4 bases, and the junction held 10 bases outside the gene matches. Per germline, CDR1 SGHAT and CDR2 FQDESV (reference sequence). The CDR3 runs to 15 residues. CDR3 in DNA: TGTGCCAGCAGTCCGGACAGGGCATTTGGCACTGAAGCTTTCTTT. It encodes CASSPDRAFGTEAFF. The full variable domain, with the rest looked up from reference TRBV11-1 and TRBJ1-1, is EAEVAQSPRYKITEKSQAVAFWCDPISGHATLYWYRQILGQGPELLVQFQDESVVDDSQLPKDRFSAERLKGVDSTLKIQPAELGDSAMYLCASSPDRAFGTEAFFGQGTRLTVV.

This clone appeared a single time. The chain couples TRBV2 to TRBJ2-3, with 10 bases fitting TRBD1. V shed 5 bases and J 4 bases; nucleotides not matched to a gene: 3. The CDR3 contains 14 residues. Germline loops: CDR1 SNHLY, CDR2 FYNNEI. The CDR3 DNA reads TGTGCCAGCAGTCGACAGGGGGCGTCAGATACGCAGTATTTT. Translated: CASSRQGASDTQYF.

The chain couples TRBV7-9 to TRBJ1-4; 7 positions agree with TRBD1. The germline V gene encodes CDR1 SEHNR and CDR2 FQNEAQ (reference sequence). V lost 4 bases to trimming and J lost 7 bases; unmatched junction nucleotides: 9. The CDR3 runs to 15 residues. CDR3 sequence: CASSSRQGRGEKLFF. DNA of the CDR3: TGTGCCAGCAGCTCCCGACAGGGTCGAGGTGAAAAACTGTTTTTT.

The gene calls are TRBV18 and TRBJ2-5; tentative D call: TRBD2 (6 bases). This CDR3 is built from 15 residues. Germline V lookup: CDR1 KGHSH, CDR2 LQKENI. V gave up 0 bases and J gave up 1 base, with 9 bases separating them. The CDR3 sequence: CASSPPAGFQETQYF. In nucleotides, the CDR3 is TGTGCCAGCTCACCACCAGCGGGTTTCCAAGAGACCCAGTACTTC.

This chain links TRBV5-1 with TRBJ2-7, with 13 bases aligning to TRBD2. Germline CDR1 and CDR2: SGHRS and YFSETQ. This CDR3 has 15 residues. The V segment lost 2 bases and the J segment 7 bases; nucleotides outside the gene matches: 6. The CDR3 nucleotides read TGCGCCAGCAGCTTACGAGCGACTAGCGGGAGGGAGCAGTACTTC. This codes for CASSLRATSGREQYF.

This sequence joins TRBV4-1 and TRBJ1-3; D remains ambiguous. The CDR3 length is 15 residues. V was shortened by 8 bases and J by 4 bases, with 18 bases between the two germline ends. Per the germline V gene, CDR1 is MGHRA and CDR2 is YSYEKL. The CDR3 coding sequence is TGCGCCAGCCAACCCATAATATCGTGGGGAAACACCATATATTTT. Protein: CASQPIISWGNTIYF.

The chain uses TRBV28 and TRBJ1-1; 9 bases agree with TRBD1. Germline assignment: CDR1 MDHEN and CDR2 SYDVKM. V gave up 7 bases and J gave up 1 base; unmatched junction bases: 4. This CDR3 spans 14 amino acids. The CDR3, as DNA: TGTGCCAGCATCCCGGGACAGGGGAACACTGAAGCTTTCTTT. Translated, it gives CASIPGQGNTEAFF. The entire variable domain, with the rest obtained from reference TRBV28 and TRBJ1-1, is as follows: DVKVTQSSRYLVKRTGEKVFLECVQDMDHENMFWYRQDPGLGLRLIYFSYDVKMKEKGDIPEGYSVSREKKERFSLILESASTNQTSMYLCASIPGQGNTEAFFGQGTRLTVV.

The chain employs TRBV27 and TRBJ2-7; D may be TRBD1 (5 bases). Germline V CDR1 and CDR2: MNHEY, SMNVEV (reference sequence). Trimming left V 4 bases short and J 4 bases short, with 14 bases between. The CDR3 totals 14 residues. CDR3 protein: CASSYRQNQYEQYF. In nucleotides, the CDR3 is TGTGCCAGCAGTTATCGACAGAACCAATACGAGCAGTACTTC.

This clone has just one count. J is TRBJ2-7 and V is TRBV2; 13 bases match TRBD2. J was trimmed by 7 bases and V by 6 bases; bases with no gene match: 9. Germline CDR1 is SNHLY and CDR2 is FYNNEI. The length of the CDR3 is 15 residues. CDR3 loop: CASSLRLAGGVEQYF. The CDR3 DNA is TGTGCCAGCAGCCTGAGACTAGCGGGAGGAGTTGAGCAGTACTTC.

About this clone itself: Other DNA sequences from this sample encode an identical CDR3 as well. This CDR3 is CASSLVGGRGYTF. CDR3 bases: TGTGCCAGCAGCTTAGTAGGAGGGCGAGGCTACACCTTC. J is TRBJ1-2 and V is TRBV7-2; D gene ambiguous. CDR3 size: 13 residues. The germline V and J ends were trimmed by 1 base and 8 bases, with 11 bases remaining between them. Germline V gene lookup returns CDR1 SGHTA and CDR2 FQGNSA.

V gene TRBV5-1 combines with J gene TRBJ1-2; no firm D call. Trimming shortened V by 4 bases and J by 2 bases, and 12 bases separated the two germline ends. This CDR3 region has 14 residues. CDR1 is SGHRS and CDR2 is YFSETQ in the germline V gene. CDR3 nucleotides: TGCGCCAGCAGCCCGGCTGGCTGGAACTATGGCTACACCTTC. Amino acid sequence: CASSPAGWNYGYTF.

J is TRBJ2-1 and V is TRBV5-1; 9 nucleotides line up with TRBD1. The germline V gene encodes CDR1 SGHRS and CDR2 YFSETQ. The CDR3 spans 14 residues. J gave up 8 bases and V 2 bases, and 5 bases lay outside the gene matches. CDR3 residues: CASSLRDRVDEQFF. CDR3 bases: TGCGCCAGCAGCTTACGGGACAGGGTTGATGAGCAGTTCTTC.

This chain joins TRBV7-6 and TRBJ1-1; D is ambiguous. This CDR3 is 13 amino acids long. Looked up from germline, CDR1 is SGHVS and CDR2 is FNYEAQ. Trimming removed 4 bases at V and 1 base at J, with 7 bases between. Here the CDR3 reads CASSSGPNTEAFF. CDR3 bases: TGTGCCAGCAGCTCAGGACCGAACACTGAAGCTTTCTTT.

Here the CDR3 reads CASSSSGTTDEQYF. The CDR3 coding sequence is TGTGCCAGCAGCTCAAGCGGGACTACGGACGAGCAGTACTTC. The chain joins TRBV7-3 to TRBJ2-7, with TRBD2 matching over 7 bases. Per the germline V gene, CDR1 is SGHTA and CDR2 is FQGTGA. The ends lost 4 bases at V and 5 bases at J; junction bases unmatched: 8. The CDR3 has 14 residues.

This chain uses TRBV2 with TRBJ2-5; 10 positions match TRBD1. Germline CDR1 is SNHLY and CDR2 is FYNNEI. There are 13 residues in the CDR3. Trimming cost V 7 bases and J 5 bases; bases outside gene matches: 4. The CDR3 coding sequence is TGTGCCAGCATCGGGACAGGGGCTGAGACCCAGTACTTC. Translated: CASIGTGAETQYF.

The J gene is TRBJ2-1, the V gene TRBV2, with 11 bases matching TRBD2. The CDR3 has 14 residues. Germline assignment: CDR1 SNHLY and CDR2 FYNNEI. Losses at the gene ends were 5 bases for V and 9 bases for J; bases not matched to a gene: 6. This chain's CDR3 is CASSNSGGAPEQFF. The CDR3 bases are TGTGCCAGCAGTAATAGCGGGGGGGCCCCTGAGCAGTTCTTC.

This chain joins TRBV6-4 and TRBJ1-5; D possibly corresponds to TRBD1 (6 bases). CDR1 is MRHNA, CDR2 SNTAGT, per germline. The CDR3 sequence is 15 residues long. V lost 0 bases and J 4 bases, leaving 10 bases between the germline ends. DNA for the CDR3: TGTGCCAGCAGTGACTCGACAGGAACTAATCAGCCCCAGCATTTT. It specifies CASSDSTGTNQPQHF.

J is TRBJ2-7 and V is TRBV5-1; tentatively, D is TRBD1 (6 bases). The CDR3 length is 15 residues. The V end was cut by 0 bases, the J end by 5 bases, with 15 bases between. Germline CDR1 reads SGHRS; CDR2 reads YFSETQ. CDR3 DNA sequence: TGCGCCAGCAGCTTGGCTGTACAGGGAGTAGACGAGCAGTACTTC. Encoded protein: CASSLAVQGVDEQYF. Combining the CDR3 with reference TRBV5-1 and TRBJ2-7 gives the whole variable domain KAGVTQTPRYLIKTRGQQVTLSCSPISGHRSVSWYQQTPGQGLQFLFEYFSETQRNKGNFPGRFSGRQFSNSRSEMNVSTLELGDSALYLCASSLAVQGVDEQYFGPGTRLTVT.

This chain connects TRBV27 to TRBJ2-1; a weak D match, TRBD1 (6 bases). The CDR3 length is 18 residues. Germline CDR1 MNHEY, CDR2 SMNVEV (reference sequence). V was clipped by 0 bases and J by 6 bases, with 21 bases between them. The CDR3 region has the DNA TGTGCCAGCAGTTTATCGGGCAGAAACAGGGTCTATCTCAATGAGCAGTTCTTC. Protein: CASSLSGRNRVYLNEQFF.

This chain joins TRBV29-1 and TRBJ2-1; a possible D gene is TRBD2 (5 bases). Germline lookup yields CDR1 SQVTM and CDR2 ANQGSEA. The CDR3 loop spans 16 amino acids. Trimming shortened V by 6 bases and J by 2 bases, and 20 bases separated the two germline ends. CDR3 DNA sequence: TGCAGCGTGGAAAGTCGAGGGAGTAGGGCCTACAATGAGCAGTTCTTC. This sequence encodes CSVESRGSRAYNEQFF.

The chain links TRBV19 to TRBJ2-2; 7 bases agree with TRBD1. Trimming removed 5 bases from V and 0 bases from J; junction bases left unmatched: 3. This CDR3 comprises 15 residues. Per germline, CDR1 LNHDA and CDR2 SQIVND (reference sequence). The chain's CDR3 is CASSYGTANTGELFF. The CDR3 DNA reads as TGTGCCAGTAGTTACGGGACAGCGAACACCGGGGAGCTGTTTTTT.

The chain uses TRBV19 and TRBJ1-5; no firm D call. The germline CDR1 and CDR2 sequences are LNHDA and SQIVND (reference sequence). The CDR3 loop spans 16 amino acids. V was shortened by 6 bases and J by 1 base, with 16 bases between the two germline ends. This chain's CDR3 is CASRRLRGDSNQPQHF. DNA of the CDR3: TGTGCCAGTAGGAGGTTAAGAGGAGACAGCAATCAGCCCCAGCATTTT.

This sequence joins TRBV29-1 and TRBJ2-5; no definite D call. Per germline, CDR1 SQVTM and CDR2 ANQGSEA. Between the trimmed V and J ends, which lost 6 bases and 2 bases, there was a span of 10 bases. This CDR3 comprises 12 residues. CDR3 in DNA: TGCAGCGTCCCGCTAGGGCAAGAGACCCAGTACTTC. It encodes CSVPLGQETQYF.

This clone has just a few counts. The CDR3 DNA sequence: TGTGCCAGCAGCTTAGAGGCAACTAGCGTTGAGCAGTTCTTC. This translates into CASSLEATSVEQFF. The V call is TRBV11-2, the J call TRBJ2-1, with 7 bases lining up with TRBD2. From germline, CDR1 is SGHAT and CDR2 FQNNGV. J gave up 9 bases and V 0 bases, and 5 bases lay outside the gene matches. The CDR3 contains 14 residues.

The rearrangement links TRBV10-3 to TRBJ2-1; 10 bases match TRBD2. The CDR3 sequence is 15 residues long. Germline values: CDR1 ENHRY, CDR2 SYGVKD. The V and J ends lost 2 bases and 9 bases, in that order; junction bases with no gene match: 7. CDR3 loop: CAISEELAGAGEQFF. The CDR3 DNA sequence: TGTGCCATCAGTGAGGAGCTAGCGGGAGCTGGTGAGCAGTTCTTC.

About this clone itself: This specimen includes other DNA sequences encoding the same CDR3. The rearrangement joins TRBV19 to TRBJ2-6; D is undetermined. V was trimmed by 6 bases and J by 2 bases, leaving 5 bases between them. Germline values: CDR1 LNHDA, CDR2 SQIVND (reference sequence). The CDR3 runs 13 residues. Written as DNA, the CDR3 is TGTGCCAGTAGGGGGACTGGGGCCAACGTCCTGACTTTC. Its translation: CASRGTGANVLTF.

The chain links TRBV6-1 to TRBJ2-1; tentative D call: TRBD1 (5 bases). The CDR3 has 13 residues. The ends were cut back, 7 bases at V and 12 bases at J, with 19 bases in the middle. Germline V gene data show CDR1 as MNHNS and CDR2 as SASEGT. The CDR3 DNA reads TGTGCCAGCACCCAAGGGCCCCCCCAGGGGCAGTTCTTC. Encoded protein: CASTQGPPQGQFF.

The chain uses TRBV7-7 and TRBJ2-6, with a possible D match to TRBD2 (6 bases). Germline V gene sequence: CDR1 SSHAT, CDR2 FNYEAQ (reference sequence). The CDR3 sequence is 17 residues long. Trimming left V 0 bases short and J 1 base short, with 10 bases between. Here the CDR3 DNA reads TGTGCCAGCAGCTTAGCCTTTGGGGGGTCTGGGGCCAACGTCCTGACTTTC. Its translation is CASSLAFGGSGANVLTF.